The TCR beta chain described here comes from a study of T cell repertoires in cytomegalovirus infection. For the study at large: Indications of both CMV infection and matching HLA type were provided by public TCR beta signatures.

TCRdb processed the reads anew with MiXCR; each CDR3 protein has one entry. The profile shows over 450,000 distinct CDR3 sequences, over 9% of them singletons. There are many counts of this clonotype. Antigen specificity is unknown. Study-wide results and limits: Dominant in the ex vivo response were TCR beta clonotypes restricted by HLA-C and specific for CMV. Carriers of CMV and the relevant HLA type were discriminated by public TCR beta frequency.

Looked up from germline, CDR1 is LNHNV and CDR2 is YYDKDF (reference sequence). V lost 1 base to trimming and J lost 4 bases, with 8 bases between them. The CDR3 consists of 13 residues. This clonotype was sampled from a human donor in good health (CMV status not recorded). Some clones in this sample may be carry-over from other donors' samples. This sequence joins TRBV15 and TRBJ2-7; D may be TRBD1 (5 bases). Specimen: PBMCs. CDR3 region: CATSRGRVYEQYF. The CDR3 DNA reads TGTGCCACCAGCAGAGGCAGGGTTTACGAGCAGTACTTC.